One TCR beta chain is described in this entry. Its antigen is currently unknown. The donors gave bone marrow, and they were healthy. The PCR had 60 Vbeta and 13 Jbeta primers. Generated by immunoSEQ multiplex PCR, the TCRdb table keeps only in-frame clones and is missing some. The data show roughly 220,000 clones, with more than 65% seen just once and about 1.7% held by the top ten. This sample was included in a study of cytomegalovirus exposure and HLA in healthy donors. The CDR3 extends over 13 amino acids. The V end was cut by 7 bases, the J end by 4 bases, with 10 bases between. Germline V CDR1 and CDR2: MDHEN, SYDVKM. General study findings and limits: Among immune exposure information, only CMV serostatus was available.

The sequence derives from a man in his fifties or sixties in good health and CMV-seronegative. The chain employs TRBV28 and TRBJ1-4, with unresolved D. Sequencing used PBMCs. In nucleotides, the CDR3 is TGTGCCAGCACTTTCGGTTTTAATGAAAAACTGTTTTTT. Protein sequence: CASTFGFNEKLFF.